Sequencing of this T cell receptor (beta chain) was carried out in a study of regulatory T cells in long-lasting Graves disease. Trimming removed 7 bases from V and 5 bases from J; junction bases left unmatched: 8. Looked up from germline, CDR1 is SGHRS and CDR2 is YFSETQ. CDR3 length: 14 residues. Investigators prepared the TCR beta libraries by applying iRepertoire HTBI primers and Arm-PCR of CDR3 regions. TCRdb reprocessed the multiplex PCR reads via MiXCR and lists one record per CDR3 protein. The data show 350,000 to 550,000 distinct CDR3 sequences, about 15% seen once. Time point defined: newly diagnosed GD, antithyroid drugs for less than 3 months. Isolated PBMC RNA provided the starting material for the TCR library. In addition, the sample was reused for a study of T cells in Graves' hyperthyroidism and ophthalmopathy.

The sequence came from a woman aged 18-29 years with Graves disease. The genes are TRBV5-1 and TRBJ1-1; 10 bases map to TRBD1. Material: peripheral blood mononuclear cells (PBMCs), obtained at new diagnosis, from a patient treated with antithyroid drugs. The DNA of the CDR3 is TGCGCCAGCGGGACAGGGGCGGGAGCAACTGAAGCTTTCTTT. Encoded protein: CASGTGAGATEAFF. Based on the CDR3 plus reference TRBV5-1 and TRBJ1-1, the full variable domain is KAGVTQTPRYLIKTRGQQVTLSCSPISGHRSVSWYQQTPGQGLQFLFEYFSETQRNKGNFPGRFSGRQFSNSRSEMNVSTLELGDSALYLCASGTGAGATEAFFGQGTRLTVV.